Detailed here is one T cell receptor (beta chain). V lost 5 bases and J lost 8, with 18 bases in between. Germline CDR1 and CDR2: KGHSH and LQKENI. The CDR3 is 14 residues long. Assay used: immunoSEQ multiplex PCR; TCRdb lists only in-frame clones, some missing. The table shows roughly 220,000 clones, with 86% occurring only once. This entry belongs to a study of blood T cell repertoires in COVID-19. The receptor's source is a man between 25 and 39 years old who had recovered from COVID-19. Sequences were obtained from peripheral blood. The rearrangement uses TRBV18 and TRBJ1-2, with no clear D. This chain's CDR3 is CASSTDGDRRGYTF. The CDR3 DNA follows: TGTGCCAGCTCAACTGACGGAGACCGCCGGGGCTACACCTTC.